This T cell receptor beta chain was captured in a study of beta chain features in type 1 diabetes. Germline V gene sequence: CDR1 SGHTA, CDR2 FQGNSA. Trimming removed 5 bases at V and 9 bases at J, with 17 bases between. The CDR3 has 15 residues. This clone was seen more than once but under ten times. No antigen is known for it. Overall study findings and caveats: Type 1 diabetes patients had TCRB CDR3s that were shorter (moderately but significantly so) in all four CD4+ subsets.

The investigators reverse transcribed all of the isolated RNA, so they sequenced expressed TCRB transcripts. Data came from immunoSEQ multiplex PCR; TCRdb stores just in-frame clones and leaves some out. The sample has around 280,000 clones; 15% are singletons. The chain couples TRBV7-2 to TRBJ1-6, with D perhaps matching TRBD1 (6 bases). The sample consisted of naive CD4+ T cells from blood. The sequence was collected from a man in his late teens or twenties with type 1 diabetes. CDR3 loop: CASSLFIPRGSPLHF. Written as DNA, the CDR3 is TGTGCCAGCAGCCTATTCATTCCCAGGGGTTCACCCCTCCACTTT.